This T cell receptor beta chain appears in the sequencing data of a study of T cell changes during pregnancy in multiple sclerosis (dated by TCRdb to the late 2010s). Regarding the research as a whole: The study examined how the T cell repertoire changed over the course of pregnancy in women with multiple sclerosis.

Libraries came from the immunoSEQ multiplex PCR assay. The clones in this table, taken by TCRdb from immuneACCESS, are in-frame only. Not every clone is retained; where verified, under half of the shortfall comes from an unresolved V gene, and the cause of the rest is unknown. For this sample there are about 41,000 clones; roughly 93% appear just once. Of the sample, about 7.6% falls within the top ten clones. Points on this clone: The clone's antigen remains unknown. No base quality values were provided; no much bigger clone lies one nucleotide off.

From its cysteine to its phenylalanine, the CDR3 spans 14 amino acids. The CDR3 DNA has 42 bases and is translated from base 1. At the junction V is shortened by 1 base and J by 2 bases, with 12 bases in between. Reading the germline V gene gives CDR1 SQVTM and CDR2 ANQGSEA. The TCR comes from a female donor with multiple sclerosis, enrolled in a pregnancy study. Here the sequenced sample was CD8+ T cells from peripheral blood mononuclear cells, taken in the third trimester of pregnancy. In this chain, TRBV29-1 is recombined with TRBJ2-7; tentative D gene TRBD1, with 6 bases matching. The CDR3 region: CSVEGLDSPYEQYF. The bases are TGCAGCGTTGAAGGGTTGGACAGCCCCTACGAGCAGTACTTC.